The rows below give T cell receptor beta chains drawn from one sample of a study of blood T cell repertoires in COVID-19. TCRdb's table, derived via immunoSEQ multiplex PCR, lists solely in-frame clones and lacks some. This table holds hundreds of thousands of clones, around 86% found once. Sequencing input: peripheral blood. Every receptor here comes from a woman aged 50 to 60 with COVID-19, enrolled during active disease. Both conserved end residues are part of each CDR3. A D gene is named only where the DNA matches it firmly. The size of a clone is reported for some rows only, either as once, few or many, or as a class for expanded clones.

.,TRBJ2-1,TRBV11-3,.,CASSLRGGSYNEQFF,TGTGCCAGCAGCTTGAGAGGAGGCTCCTACAATGAGCAGTTCTTC
TRBD1,TRBJ1-4,TRBV7-3,.,CASSLDGSGGTNEKLFF,TGTGCCAGCAGCTTAGACGGGTCAGGGGGCACTAATGAAAAACTGTTTTTT
.,TRBJ2-7,TRBV18,.,CASSLNFGARGEQYF,TGTGCCAGCTCACTCAACTTTGGGGCCCGCGGCGAGCAGTACTTC
.,TRBJ1-4,TRBV11-2,.,CASSLMRQGGEKLFF,TGTGCCAGCAGCTTAATGAGGCAGGGAGGTGAAAAACTGTTTTTT
.,TRBJ1-4,TRBV27,.,CASGAGEFNEKLFF,TGTGCCAGCGGCGCCGGGGAGTTTAATGAAAAACTGTTTTTT
.,TRBJ1-4,TRBV30,.,CAWTANEKLFF,TGTGCCTGGACAGCTAATGAAAAACTGTTTTTT
TRBD2,TRBJ2-5,TRBV5-1,.,CASGTSYQETQYF,TGCGCCAGTGGGACTAGCTATCAAGAGACCCAGTACTTC
.,TRBJ1-5,TRBV19,.,CASSMGVSWGNQPQHF,TGTGCCAGTAGTATGGGAGTGAGTTGGGGAAATCAGCCCCAGCATTTT
.,TRBJ1-5,TRBV29-1,.,CSVEDAGSNQPQHF,TGCAGCGTTGAAGATGCGGGTAGCAATCAGCCCCAGCATTTT
.,TRBJ2-1,TRBV27,.,CASSSGFRNEQFF,TGTGCCAGCAGTTCAGGGTTTCGCAATGAGCAGTTCTTC
TRBD1,TRBJ2-7,TRBV6-1,once,CASSEGTGAYWEQYF,TGTGCCAGCAGTGAAGGAACAGGGGCTTATTGGGAGCAGTACTTC
TRBD1,TRBJ2-7,TRBV3-1/TRBV3-2,.,CASSQFLGQASYEQYF,TGTGCCAGCAGCCAATTTTTGGGACAGGCCTCCTACGAGCAGTACTTC
TRBD2,TRBJ2-2,TRBV11-2,.,CASSSLIILAGGVGELFF,TGTGCCAGCAGCTCATTAATTATACTAGCGGGAGGCGTCGGGGAGCTGTTTTTT
TRBD1,TRBJ1-1,TRBV19,.,CASSRDREGEAFF,TGTGCCAGTAGCCGGGACAGGGAAGGTGAAGCTTTCTTT
.,TRBJ2-3,TRBV5-1,.,CASSGWGRSTDTQYF,TGCGCCAGCAGCGGGTGGGGGAGGAGCACAGATACGCAGTATTTT
.,TRBJ1-1,TRBV20-1,.,CSARLYTEAFF,TGCAGTGCTAGACTATACACTGAAGCTTTCTTT
TRBD1,TRBJ2-3,TRBV2,.,CASSEGQGWRTDTQYF,TGTGCCAGCAGTGAGGGACAGGGCTGGCGCACAGATACGCAGTATTTT
TRBD1,TRBJ1-1,TRBV5-1,.,CASSIIGQGGTEAFF,TGCGCCAGCAGCATAATTGGACAGGGTGGCACTGAAGCTTTCTTT
TRBD1,TRBJ2-7,TRBV10-3,once,CAISEGQGADEQYF,TGTGCCATCAGTGAGGGACAGGGGGCGGACGAGCAGTACTTC
.,TRBJ1-5,TRBV19,.,CASSPWRADSNQPQHF,TGTGCCAGTAGTCCTTGGCGGGCGGATAGCAATCAGCCCCAGCATTTT
.,TRBJ2-7,TRBV2,.,CASRSAYEQYF,TGTGCCAGCAGATCGGCCTACGAGCAGTACTTC
TRBD2,TRBJ2-7,TRBV4-1,.,CASSRTTSGGSYEQYF,TGCGCCAGCAGCCGAACGACTAGCGGGGGCTCCTACGAGCAGTACTTC
.,TRBJ2-6,TRBV5-8,few,CASSPGFSGANVLTF,TGTGCCAGCAGCCCCGGTTTCTCTGGGGCCAACGTCCTGACTTTC
.,TRBJ1-4,TRBV21-1,.,CASSKSIRGHEKLFF,TGTGCCAGCAGCAAATCTATCAGGGGACATGAAAAACTGTTTTTT
TRBD2,TRBJ2-7,TRBV10-2,.,CASSAGLAGVGRGPYEQYF,TGCGCCAGCAGTGCCGGACTAGCGGGAGTAGGCAGGGGACCTTACGAGCAGTACTTC
.,TRBJ2-7,TRBV15,.,CATSRASGTPSSDEQYF,TGTGCCACCAGCAGAGCTTCCGGGACACCGAGTTCGGACGAGCAGTACTTC